A selection of T cell receptor beta chains follows, all from one sample in a study of immune evolution from preneoplasia to lung adenocarcinoma. Clones were read by immunoSEQ multiplex PCR, and TCRdb kept only the in-frame ones, dropping some. This table holds under 7,000 clones, approximately 79% found once. Sequencing used FFPE minimally invasive lung adenocarcinoma tissue. These receptors were obtained from a person between 55 and 80 years old with lung adenocarcinoma. Both conserved end residues are part of each CDR3. The D gene is left open where the match is weak. Only part of the rows carry a size: once, few, many, or a class if the clone is expanded.

- | TRBJ1-1 | - | TRBV4-1 | TGCGCCAGCAGCCAAGATTTCGGCAGGGTCACTGAAGCTTTCTTT | CASSQDFGRVTEAFF
- | TRBJ1-4 | - | TRBV30 | TGTGCCTGGTCCCGGGGGGGGCTCGAAGAAAAACTGTTTTTT | CAWSRGGLEEKLFF
- | TRBJ2-7 | - | TRBV19 | TGTGCCAGTAGTATCAGAGGGAAGTCCTACGAGCAGTACTTC | CASSIRGKSYEQYF
- | TRBJ1-4 | - | TRBV6-6 | TGTGCCAGCAGTTACTCTTTTGTGGGGGCGCGAGAAAAACTGTTTTTT | CASSYSFVGAREKLFF
TRBD2 | TRBJ2-7 | - | TRBV7-8 | TGTGCCAGCAGCTCTTGGGAGGGGCAGTACTTC | CASSSWEGQYF
TRBD1 | TRBJ1-2 | - | TRBV7-2 | TGTGCCAGCGCCGGGACAGGGAGGTACGGCTATGGCTACACCTTC | CASAGTGRYGYGYTF
- | TRBJ1-3 | once | TRBV10-1 | TGCGCCAGCAGTCGGAAGGGTGTACGCGGAAACACCATATATTTT | CASSRKGVRGNTIYF
- | TRBJ2-1 | - | TRBV4-3 | TGCGCCAGCAGCCAAGGGTTCTCGAAGTTCGATGAGCAGTTCTTC | CASSQGFSKFDEQFF
- | TRBJ2-1 | once | TRBV11-2 | TGTGCCAGCAGCTTATACGGCCCGTTCGACAATGAGCAGTTCTTC | CASSLYGPFDNEQFF
TRBD2 | TRBJ2-1 | - | TRBV4-3 | TGCGCCAGCAGCCAAGACGGGTGGGGGGGTAACAATGAGCAGTTCTTC | CASSQDGWGGNNEQFF